Below, 28 T cell receptor beta chains from the same sample are listed, as sequenced in a study of blood T cell repertoires in COVID-19. Produced via immunoSEQ multiplex PCR; TCRdb's table is partial and in-frame only. The sample consists of approximately 330,000 clones, approximately 90% of them appearing once. What was sequenced was peripheral blood. These receptors were collected from a man between 25 and 39 years old with COVID-19, enrolled during active disease.

The count of this clone is one. This sequence joins TRBV5-1 and TRBJ2-1; 12 positions match TRBD2. This CDR3 has 20 residues. V dropped 0 bases and J dropped 5; count of bases not matched to a gene: 15. Germline loops: CDR1 SGHRS, CDR2 YFSETQ. As DNA, the CDR3 is TGCGCCAGCAGCTTGGTACTAGCGGGAGGAGTGATACCGGGGCACAATGAGCAGTTCTTC. Translated: CASSLVLAGGVIPGHNEQFF.

This rearrangement joins TRBV9 to TRBJ2-7, with no clear D. Deletions cut 0 bases from V and 0 bases from J, with 10 bases between. CDR3 length: 15 residues. Germline assignment: CDR1 SGDLS and CDR2 YYNGEE. The CDR3 region has the DNA TGTGCCAGCAGCGTAGGGGCAGCCTCCTCCTACGAGCAGTACTTC. Amino acids: CASSVGAASSYEQYF.

The chain has TRBV4-1 and TRBJ2-1, with D perhaps matching TRBD1 (5 bases). The CDR3 consists of 18 residues. The V and J ends lost 4 bases and 2 bases respectively, with 21 bases between them. Looked up from germline, CDR1 is MGHRA and CDR2 is YSYEKL. CDR3 sequence reads: CASSPNKQTGAAYNEQFF. Written as DNA, the CDR3 is TGCGCCAGCAGCCCAAACAAACAAACAGGCGCAGCCTACAATGAGCAGTTCTTC.

The chain uses TRBV7-9 and TRBJ1-6; possible D gene TRBD1, 6 bases. Germline V gene sequence: CDR1 SEHNR, CDR2 FQNEAQ (reference sequence). With 5 bases removed from V and 7 bases from J, the gap between germline ends came to 12 bases. This CDR3 has 14 amino acids. The CDR3 DNA reads TGTGCCAGCAGCATTGGACAGACAAATTCACCCCTCCACTTT. Translating it yields CASSIGQTNSPLHF.

This rearrangement joins TRBV5-1 to TRBJ2-3; a possible D gene is TRBD2 (5 bases). The CDR3 loop spans 14 amino acids. Per germline, CDR1 SGHRS and CDR2 YFSETQ. Trimming cost V 2 bases and J 0 bases, with 7 bases left between them. CDR3 sequence: CASSFDYSTDTQYF. The CDR3 DNA reads TGCGCCAGCAGCTTCGACTACAGCACAGATACGCAGTATTTT.

This clone appeared a single time. This chain uses TRBV29-1 with TRBJ2-2; 9 nucleotides agree with TRBD1. There are 13 residues in the CDR3. V lost 7 bases and J lost 2; bases outside the gene matches: 2. Germline CDR1 SQVTM, CDR2 ANQGSEA. CDR3 protein: CSGQGENTGELFF. The CDR3 nucleotides read TGCAGCGGACAGGGGGAAAACACCGGGGAGCTGTTTTTT.

This clone was counted a single time. The CDR3 sequence is CASRRMDSLNYEQYF. CDR3 nucleotides: TGTGCCAGCAGGCGAATGGACAGTTTAAACTACGAGCAGTACTTC. The chain carries TRBV7-8 and TRBJ2-7; possibly TRBD1 for D (6 bases). Trimming left V 6 bases short and J 3 bases short, with 18 bases between. Germline V gives CDR1 SGHVS, CDR2 FQNEAQ. This CDR3 spans 15 amino acids.

V usage is TRBV21-1 and J usage is TRBJ1-5. TRBV21-1 is termed a pseudogene. This CDR3 contains 16 residues. CDR3 region: CASSKRGVNSNQPQHF. In DNA, the CDR3 is TGTGCCAGCAGCAAACGGGGAGTGAACTCCAATCAGCCCCAGCATTTT.

J is TRBJ1-5 and V is TRBV6-2 or TRBV6-3, with 9 bases that match TRBD1. The trim removed 6 bases at V and 5 bases at J, leaving 5 bases unmatched. The CDR3 runs 14 residues. The germline V gene encodes CDR1 MNHEY and CDR2 SVGEGT. DNA of the CDR3: TGTGCCAGCAGCTGGGACAGGGTTGATCAGCCCCAGCATTTT. Residues: CASSWDRVDQPQHF.

V usage is TRBV5-1 and J usage is TRBJ1-5, with TRBD1 as a possible D gene (6 bases). Germline V CDR1 and CDR2: SGHRS, YFSETQ. V was pared by 2 bases and J by 0 bases, with 9 bases between. The length of the CDR3 is 15 residues. The CDR3 coding sequence is TGCGCCAGCAGCTTAGGGACACCTAGCAATCAGCCCCAGCATTTT. Residues: CASSLGTPSNQPQHF.

This chain joins TRBV6-5 and TRBJ2-5; D might be TRBD1 (5 bases). The CDR3 loop spans 15 amino acids. V lost 0 bases and J 4 bases, leaving 12 bases between the germline ends. Germline CDR1 is MNHEY and CDR2 is SVGAGI. This CDR3 reads CASSYSSGLGETQYF. CDR3 DNA sequence: TGTGCCAGCAGTTACTCGTCAGGGTTGGGAGAGACCCAGTACTTC.

The chain combines TRBV19 with TRBJ1-2, with 9 bases identical to TRBD1. Germline V gives CDR1 LNHDA, CDR2 SQIVND (reference sequence). There are 14 residues in the CDR3. The V segment lost 8 bases and the J segment 5 bases; nucleotides outside the gene matches: 9. CDR3 nucleotides: TGTGCCAGTCGGACCGCGGGACAGGGTTATGGCTACACCTTC. Translated, it gives CASRTAGQGYGYTF.

The chain is built from TRBV30 and TRBJ2-3; D remains ambiguous. Germline V gene lookup returns CDR1 GTSNPN and CDR2 SVGIG (reference sequence). The CDR3 is made up of 13 amino acids. With 0 bases removed from V and 6 bases from J, the gap between germline ends came to 10 bases. The CDR3 reads CAWSVLVFDTQYF. The CDR3 DNA follows: TGTGCCTGGAGTGTGCTAGTTTTTGATACGCAGTATTTT.

This chain links TRBV4-1 with TRBJ2-3; 8 bases match TRBD2. The junction had 11 bases not matched to a gene; V was cut back by 7 bases and J by 5 bases. The germline gives CDR1 MGHRA, CDR2 YSYEKL. The CDR3 loop spans 15 amino acids. The CDR3: CASTSRGTRGDTQYF. In DNA form, the CDR3 reads TGCGCCAGCACCTCCCGAGGGACTAGGGGAGATACGCAGTATTTT.

The chain uses TRBV27 and TRBJ2-5; TRBD2 agrees at 7 bases. V trimming: 0 bases; J trimming: 6 bases; junction bases outside the gene matches: 1. CDR3 size: 13 residues. CDR1 is MNHEY, CDR2 SMNVEV, per germline (reference sequence). The DNA for the CDR3 is TGTGCCAGCAGTTTATCGCGGGAGAAGACCCAGTACTTC. Protein sequence: CASSLSREKTQYF.

The chain combines TRBV4-3 with TRBJ1-2; 9 bases are shared with TRBD1. J lost 5 bases, V lost 0 bases, and 4 bases had no gene match. From germline, CDR1 is LGHNA and CDR2 YSLEER. This CDR3 region has 15 residues. The DNA of the CDR3 is TGCGCCAGCAGCCAAGATTTCGGGACAGGGTATGGCTACACCTTC. It translates to CASSQDFGTGYGYTF.

A remark on this clone: This sample includes further DNA sequences coding for the same CDR3. The rearrangement joins TRBV7-2 to TRBJ1-2; tentative D call: TRBD1 (5 bases). The CDR3 loop spans 14 amino acids. The germline gives CDR1 SGHTA, CDR2 FQGNSA. V shed 3 bases and J shed 1 base, with 9 bases lying between them. The CDR3 DNA follows: TGTGCCAGCAGCTTGGGGGGGGTTAACTATGGCTACACCTTC. It encodes CASSLGGVNYGYTF.

The chain links TRBV7-9 to TRBJ1-5; 10 bases are a match to TRBD1. The CDR3 runs to 15 residues. CDR1 is SEHNR, CDR2 FQNEAQ, per germline (reference sequence). Losses at the gene ends were 6 bases for V and 6 bases for J; bases not matched to a gene: 8. CDR3 residues: CASSPTGGTGQPQHF. The CDR3 nucleotides are TGTGCCAGCAGTCCGACAGGGGGCACGGGTCAGCCCCAGCATTTT.

This chain connects TRBV7-2 to TRBJ1-6; possible D gene TRBD1, 5 bases. This CDR3 contains 18 residues. Per the germline V gene, CDR1 is SGHTA and CDR2 is FQGNSA. V lost 1 base to trimming and J lost 3 bases, with 16 bases between them. The CDR3 DNA follows: TGTGCCAGCAGCTTAGTATTCGAGACAGAAAGCTATAATTCACCCCTCCACTTT. It is translated as CASSLVFETESYNSPLHF.

The V call is TRBV28, the J call TRBJ2-2; D gene unclear. This CDR3 contains 15 residues. The V gene lost 3 bases and the J gene lost 2 bases, with 10 bases spanning the gap. Germline V CDR1 and CDR2: MDHEN, SYDVKM. The CDR3 reads CASSFGLGNTGELFF. The CDR3 DNA sequence: TGTGCCAGCAGTTTTGGTCTAGGAAACACCGGGGAGCTGTTTTTT.

The chain has TRBV11-2 and TRBJ1-5; D is ambiguous. Germline-derived CDR1 and CDR2 are SGHAT and FQNNGV. The V and J ends lost 5 bases and 0 bases respectively, with 14 bases between them. This CDR3 region has 16 residues. CDR3 protein: CASSEDDILSNQPQHF. CDR3 nucleotides: TGTGCCAGCAGCGAAGATGACATTCTTAGCAATCAGCCCCAGCATTTT.

This clone was picked up one time. This chain joins TRBV19 and TRBJ1-6; the match to TRBD1 covers 8 bases. Losses at the gene ends were 5 bases for V and 0 bases for J; bases not matched to a gene: 3. Germline values: CDR1 LNHDA, CDR2 SQIVND (reference sequence). The CDR3 spans 16 residues. The CDR3 here is CASSQGASSYNSPLHF. In DNA form, the CDR3 reads TGTGCCAGTAGTCAGGGGGCGAGCTCCTATAATTCACCCCTCCACTTT.

The chain has TRBV6-6 and TRBJ1-2; TRBD1 matches 7 bases. Germline-derived CDR1 and CDR2 are MNHNY and SVGAGI (reference sequence). The CDR3 covers 13 residues. The V segment lost 6 bases and the J segment 7 bases; nucleotides outside the gene matches: 8. The CDR3 loop is CASSLQGIGGYTF. CDR3 sequence (DNA): TGTGCCAGCAGCCTACAGGGGATCGGTGGCTACACCTTC.

A word on this clone: The junction departs from the called germline gene at one end, perhaps through a read error. The chain carries TRBV2 and TRBJ1-2, with 11 positions matching TRBD1. The germline V gene has CDR1 SNHLY and CDR2 FYNNEI. The CDR3 is made up of 14 amino acids. The CDR3 DNA follows: TGTGCCAGCAATGAAGGGGACAGGGGGGATGGCTACACCTTC. Its translation: CASNEGDRGDGYTF.

The chain is built from TRBV6-5 and TRBJ2-1, with 8 bases matching TRBD2. Germline CDR1 MNHEY, CDR2 SVGAGI. This CDR3 has 14 residues. The junction had 8 bases not matched to a gene; V was cut back by 7 bases and J by 6 bases. In DNA, the CDR3 is TGTGCCAGCACTGGACTAGCTAAGGGCAATGAGCAGTTCTTC. It codes for CASTGLAKGNEQFF.

The chain has TRBV6-5 and TRBJ1-3; no definite D call. V shed 5 bases and J shed 0 bases, with 11 bases lying between them. CDR3 length: 15 residues. From germline, CDR1 is MNHEY and CDR2 SVGAGI. The CDR3 here is CASSPDTYSGNTIYF. The DNA of the CDR3 is TGTGCCAGCAGTCCCGACACCTACTCTGGAAACACCATATATTTT.

The gene calls are TRBV6-1 and TRBJ1-5; possibly TRBD1 for D (5 bases). V lost 0 bases and J 0 bases, leaving 15 bases between the germline ends. The germline V gene encodes CDR1 MNHNS and CDR2 SASEGT. The CDR3 has 18 amino acids. CDR3 in amino acids: CASSEARGDSYSNQPQHF. The CDR3 bases are TGTGCCAGCAGTGAAGCGAGAGGGGACTCCTATAGCAATCAGCCCCAGCATTTT.

V and J are TRBV27 and TRBJ2-2; 15 bases match TRBD2. The germline gives CDR1 MNHEY, CDR2 SMNVEV (reference sequence). Trimming at V came to 5 bases and at J to 6 bases, leaving 4 bases not matched to a gene. The CDR3 totals 16 residues. CDR3 sequence: CASSIRTSGGAGELFF. The CDR3 DNA follows: TGTGCCAGCAGTATTAGGACTAGCGGGGGGGCCGGGGAGCTGTTTTTT.